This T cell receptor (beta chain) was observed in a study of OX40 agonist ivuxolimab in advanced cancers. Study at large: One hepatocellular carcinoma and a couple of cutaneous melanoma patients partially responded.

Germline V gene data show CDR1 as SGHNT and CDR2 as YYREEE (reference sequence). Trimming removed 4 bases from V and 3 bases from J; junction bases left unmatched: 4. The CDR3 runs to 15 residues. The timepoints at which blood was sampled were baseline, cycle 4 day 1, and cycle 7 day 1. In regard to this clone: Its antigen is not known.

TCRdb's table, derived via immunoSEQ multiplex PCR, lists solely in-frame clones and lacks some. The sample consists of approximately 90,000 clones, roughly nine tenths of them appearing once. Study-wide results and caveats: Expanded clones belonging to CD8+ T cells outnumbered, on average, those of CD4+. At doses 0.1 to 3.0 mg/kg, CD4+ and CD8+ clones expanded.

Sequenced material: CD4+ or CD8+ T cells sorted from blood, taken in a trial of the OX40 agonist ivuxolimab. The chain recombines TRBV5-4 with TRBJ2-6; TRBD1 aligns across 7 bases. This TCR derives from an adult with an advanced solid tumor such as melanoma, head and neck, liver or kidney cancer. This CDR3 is CASSGTVGGANVLTF. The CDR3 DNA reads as TGTGCCAGCAGCGGGACAGTGGGTGGGGCCAACGTCCTGACTTTC.